This TCR beta chain came from a study of T cell repertoires in cytomegalovirus infection. Study summary: Recently identified HLA-C-restricted and well-studied HLA-B-restricted CMV epitopes were used. From public TCR beta signatures came an indication of both CMV infection and matching HLA type. General observations from the study: Totalled public TCR beta family frequency picked out people who carried CMV plus the relevant HLA. The ex vivo response was dominated by HLA-C-restricted CMV-specific TCR beta clonotypes.

TCRdb itself ran the reads through MiXCR, one entry per CDR3 protein. Of 680,000 or so distinct CDR3 sequences in the sample, around a third were seen once. On this clonotype itself: The antigen is unknown.

The CDR3 is 15 amino acids. Trimming pared 5 bases from V and 2 bases from J, leaving 15 bases between. Germline V CDR1 and CDR2: MNHNY, SVGAGI (reference sequence). Sequencing used cultured PBMCs, obtained from culture after CMV antigen stimulation. The source is a human donor in good health (CMV status not recorded). Some clones in this sample may be carry-over from other donors' samples. The chain employs TRBV6-6 and TRBJ1-1; weak D call: TRBD1 (6 bases). This CDR3 reads CASSVLQGGNTEAFF. In DNA form, the CDR3 reads TGTGCCAGCAGTGTCCTACAGGGCGGAAACACTGAAGCTTTCTTT.